The source of this TCR beta chain is a study of T cell responses to AZD1222 COVID-19 vaccine. General study points: Donors in the cohort were predominantly white British and more often female, and clonal diversity was possibly underestimated. Targets within unmutated variant regions were reportedly found for nearly half of spike-specific TCRs.

Assay: immunoSEQ multiplex PCR; the TCRdb copy retains only in-frame clones and omits some. The table has about 79,000 clones, about 91% seen once. A remark on this clone: Its antigen is still unknown.

V shed 2 bases and J shed 0 bases, with 7 bases lying between them. This CDR3 comprises 14 residues. From germline, CDR1 is MNHNY and CDR2 SVGAGI (reference sequence). This chain joins TRBV6-6 and TRBJ1-1; no definite D call. The sequence was obtained from an adult in good health. The sequencing used peripheral blood, collected on day 0 of MenACWY control vaccination. The CDR3: CASSYESMNTEAFF. CDR3 sequence (DNA): TGTGCCAGCAGTTACGAATCCATGAACACTGAAGCTTTCTTT.